The following is a T cell receptor beta chain sequence with its context. Its cognate antigen is unknown. Under the authors' procedure: Filtering differed since immunoSEQ provided only junctions, with no quality scores. The data were produced by immunoSEQ multiplex PCR, yet TCRdb's version contains in-frame clones alone and is incomplete. For V, J and clone size, that table is used; D and trimming come from the DNA. The sample comprises hundreds of thousands of clones, around 81% of which are singletons, and around 11% rests with the top ten. The data belong to a study of shared clonotypes between healthy human individuals. The study, taken as a whole, reports: A small donor pool kept down the genetic and exposure-history diversity that was represented.

Per the germline V gene, CDR1 is SQVTM and CDR2 is ANQGSEA. V lost 3 bases, J lost 7 bases, and 12 bases lay in between. CDR3 length: 13 amino acids. The donors, healthy adults who were HIV-negative, had experienced no recent acute infections or vaccinations. Donors comprised only Caucasian adults living in Nashville, Tennessee. This rearrangement joins TRBV29-1 to TRBJ2-2, with D possibly being TRBD1 (6 bases). This TCR was sampled from a woman in her forties in good health. Some clones in this sample may be carry-over from other donors' samples. The sample consisted of PBMCs. CDR3 DNA sequence: TGCAGCGTTGAGGGGGCCAGGGTCGGGGAGCTGTTTTTT. Its protein is CSVEGARVGELFF.